This TCR beta chain came from a study of shared clonotypes between healthy human individuals. The donor population consisted of healthy HIV-negative adults with no recent acute infections or vaccinations. Data came from immunoSEQ multiplex PCR; TCRdb stores just in-frame clones and leaves some out. The table has some 790,000 clones, roughly 72% seen once. The CDR3 consists of 13 residues. The V end was cut by 0 bases, the J end by 5 bases, with 7 bases between. Germline loops: CDR1 MNHEY, CDR2 SMNVEV (reference sequence). The chain joins TRBV27 to TRBJ1-1, with D unclear. Sequenced: memory CD4+ T cells sorted from blood. Subset indicated: CD45RA-negative fraction. The clonotype was recovered from a woman in her 30s in good health. The CDR3 reads CASSLSSLTEAFF. The CDR3 DNA reads as TGTGCCAGCAGTTTATCTTCCCTGACTGAAGCTTTCTTT.